This T cell receptor (beta chain) was recovered during a study of blood T cell repertoires in COVID-19. Study-level information: Acute and convalescent COVID-19 specimens originated in the United States, Italy and Spain. The analysed material was cDNA or gDNA that came from T cells, B-cell-depleted T cells, or PBMCs.

Looked up from germline, CDR1 is MNHEY and CDR2 is SVGEGT. The CDR3 runs 13 residues. Trimming shortened V by 5 bases and J by 4 bases, and 11 bases separated the two germline ends. Original methodology: Researchers report that nucleated cell counts were estimated from reference gene primer amplification. Measured with immunoSEQ multiplex PCR; TCRdb has only the in-frame clones, and not every one. V, J and clone size are taken as reported in that table, and D and trimming were inferred from the DNA itself. Of 200,000 to 250,000 clones listed, 82% were seen once; the top ten hold around 12%. The TCR was taken from a woman between 40 and 55 years old with acute or convalescent COVID-19. Sequencing was done on a sample of peripheral blood. The chain is built from TRBV6-2 or TRBV6-3 and TRBJ1-2; perhaps TRBD1 as D (5 bases). The CDR3 bases are TGTGCCAGCAGTCCCCAGGGAATCTATGGCTACACCTTC. Translating gives CASSPQGIYGYTF.